The subject of this entry is one T cell receptor beta chain. This sample was taken from a study of T cell changes during pregnancy in multiple sclerosis. Assay used: immunoSEQ multiplex PCR; TCRdb lists only in-frame clones, some missing. The sample lists about 79,000 clones, about 89% occurring once. This CDR3 has 16 residues. The origin of this receptor is a female donor with multiple sclerosis, enrolled in a pregnancy study. The source material was CD4+ T cells from peripheral blood mononuclear cells, sampled in the second trimester of pregnancy. The gene calls are TRBV21-1 and TRBJ1-1; the table gives TRBD1 as D, unverified against the DNA. TRBV21-1 is classified as a pseudogene. Written as DNA, the CDR3 is TGTGCCAGCAGCTCCCGGGACAGGACTAAGAACACTGAAGCTTTCTTT. Translating gives CASSSRDRTKNTEAFF.